The sequence of this TCR beta chain was determined in a study of blood T cells in healthy people across ages. Findings and caveats of the study: Both higher diversity and more naive CD4+ cells marked long-lived donors when set against aged donors.

From germline, CDR1 is SNHLY and CDR2 FYNNEI. Trimming left V 5 bases short and J 1 base short, with 8 bases between. This CDR3 is 13 amino acids long. Drawing of peripheral blood yielded 8.5 to 10 milliliters from each donor. With respect to this clonotype: The antigen remains unidentified.

Through a sample-barcoded 5' primer and a J-beta primer mix, a second PCR was run for roughly 7 to 11 cycles. Paired-end reads containing CDR3 totaled no fewer than 3 million for each sample. MiXCR was run by TCRdb on the 5' RACE reads, yielding one entry per CDR3 protein. The table shows roughly 1.7 million distinct CDR3 sequences, with roughly 32% occurring only once. The rearrangement links TRBV2 to TRBJ1-1; D is perhaps TRBD1 (6 bases). The TCR comes from a woman aged 25-40 years in good health. Sequenced input: blood. CDR3 in DNA: TGTGCCAGCAGTAAGGGACAGAACACTGAAGCTTTCTTT. Translating it yields CASSKGQNTEAFF.